This entry is about one T cell receptor beta chain. The antigen is unknown. The data stem from a study of shared clonotypes between healthy human individuals. A split of CD4+ cells into CD45RA+ naive and CD45RA-negative memory subsets was performed. The CDR3 sequence is 18 residues long. V lost 5 bases and J lost 8; bases outside the gene matches: 18. Per the germline V gene, CDR1 is SGHAT and CDR2 is FQNNGV. Study observations and caveats: Blood alone was sampled, and tissue repertoires likely differ.

Sorted-subset replicate PCRs used approximately 200 ng of genomic DNA. This amount corresponded to approximately 30,000 T cell genomes. The repertoire was sequenced with immunoSEQ multiplex PCR; TCRdb's copy has only in-frame clones and lacks some. The sample lists fewer than 1.6 million clones; approximately 98.5% were seen once. The source of this sequence is a man in his thirties or forties in good health. Specimen: naive CD4+ T cells sorted from blood. As for subset: CD45RA+ positively selected. J is TRBJ2-1 and V is TRBV11-2, with 10 bases lining up with TRBD1. CDR3 residues: CASSNTGQGILVLDEQFF. Written as DNA, the CDR3 is TGTGCCAGCAGCAACACGGGACAGGGGATCTTGGTTCTTGATGAGCAGTTCTTC.